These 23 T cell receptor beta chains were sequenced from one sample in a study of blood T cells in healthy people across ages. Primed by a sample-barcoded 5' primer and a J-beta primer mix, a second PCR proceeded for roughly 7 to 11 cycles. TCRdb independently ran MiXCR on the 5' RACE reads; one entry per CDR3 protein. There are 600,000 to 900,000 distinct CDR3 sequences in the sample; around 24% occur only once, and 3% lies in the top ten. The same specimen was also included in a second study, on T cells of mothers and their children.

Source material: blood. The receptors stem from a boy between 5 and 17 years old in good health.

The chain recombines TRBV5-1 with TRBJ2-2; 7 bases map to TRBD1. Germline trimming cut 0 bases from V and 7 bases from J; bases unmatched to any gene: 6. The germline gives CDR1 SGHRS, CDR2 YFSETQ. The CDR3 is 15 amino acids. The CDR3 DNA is TGCGCCAGCAGCTTGGAAGGGGGCATAGTCGGGGAGCTGTTTTTT. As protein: CASSLEGGIVGELFF.

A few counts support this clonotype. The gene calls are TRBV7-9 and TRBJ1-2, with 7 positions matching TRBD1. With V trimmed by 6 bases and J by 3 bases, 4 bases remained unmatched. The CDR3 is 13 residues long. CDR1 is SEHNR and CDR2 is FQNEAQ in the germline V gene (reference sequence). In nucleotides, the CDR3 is TGTGCCAGCAGAGGGACAGATTACTATGGCTACACCTTC. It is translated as CASRGTDYYGYTF.

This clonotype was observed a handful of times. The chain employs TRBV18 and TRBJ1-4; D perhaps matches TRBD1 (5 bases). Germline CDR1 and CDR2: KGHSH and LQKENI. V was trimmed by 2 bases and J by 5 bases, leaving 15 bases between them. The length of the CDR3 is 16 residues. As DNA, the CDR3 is TGTGCCAGCTCACCAATGGGGCTACGGACCAATGAAAAACTGTTTTTT. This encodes CASSPMGLRTNEKLFF.

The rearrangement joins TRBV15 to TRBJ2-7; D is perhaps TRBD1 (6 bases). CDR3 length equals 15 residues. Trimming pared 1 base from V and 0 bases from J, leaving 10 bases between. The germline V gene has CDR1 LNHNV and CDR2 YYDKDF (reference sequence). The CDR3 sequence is CATSRGRQDSYEQYF. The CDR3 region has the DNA TGTGCCACCAGCAGAGGAAGACAGGACTCCTACGAGCAGTACTTC.

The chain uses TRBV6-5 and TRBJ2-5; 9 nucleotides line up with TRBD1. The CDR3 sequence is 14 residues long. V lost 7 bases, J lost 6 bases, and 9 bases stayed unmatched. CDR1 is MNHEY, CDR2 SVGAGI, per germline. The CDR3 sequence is CASTQDRGRKTQYF. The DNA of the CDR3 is TGTGCCAGCACTCAGGACAGGGGCAGAAAGACCCAGTACTTC.

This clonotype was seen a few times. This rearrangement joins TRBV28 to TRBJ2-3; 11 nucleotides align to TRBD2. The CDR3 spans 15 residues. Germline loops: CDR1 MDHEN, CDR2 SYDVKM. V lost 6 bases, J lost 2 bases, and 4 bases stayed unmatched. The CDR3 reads CASSTSGGNTDTQYF. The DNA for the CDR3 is TGTGCCAGCAGCACTAGCGGGGGTAACACAGATACGCAGTATTTT.

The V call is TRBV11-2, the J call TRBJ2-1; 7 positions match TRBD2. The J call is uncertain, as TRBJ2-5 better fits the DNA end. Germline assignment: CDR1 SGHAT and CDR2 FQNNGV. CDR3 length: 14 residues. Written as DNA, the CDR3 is TGTGCCAGCAGCTGGGGGTTTAGCGGGGAGACCCAGTACTTC. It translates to CASSWGFSGETQYF.

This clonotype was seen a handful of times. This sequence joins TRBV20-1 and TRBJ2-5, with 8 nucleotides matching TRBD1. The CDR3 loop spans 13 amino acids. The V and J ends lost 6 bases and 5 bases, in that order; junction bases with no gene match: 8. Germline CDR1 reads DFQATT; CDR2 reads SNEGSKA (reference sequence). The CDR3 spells CSAHPGGGETQYF. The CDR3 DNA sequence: TGCAGTGCCCATCCAGGGGGCGGGGAGACCCAGTACTTC.

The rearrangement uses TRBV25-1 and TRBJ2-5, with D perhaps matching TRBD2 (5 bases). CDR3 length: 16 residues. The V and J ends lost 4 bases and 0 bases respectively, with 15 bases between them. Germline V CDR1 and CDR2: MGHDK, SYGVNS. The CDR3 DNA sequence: TGTGCCAGCAGTGCGGAGAGCGGTTGGTACCAAGAGACCCAGTACTTC. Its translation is CASSAESGWYQETQYF.

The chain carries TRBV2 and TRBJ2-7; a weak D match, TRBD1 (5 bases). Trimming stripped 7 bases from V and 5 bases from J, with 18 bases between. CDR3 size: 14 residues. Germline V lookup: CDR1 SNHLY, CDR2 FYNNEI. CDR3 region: CASNMDIGWDEQYF. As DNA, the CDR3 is TGTGCCAGCAATATGGACATCGGGTGGGACGAGCAGTACTTC.

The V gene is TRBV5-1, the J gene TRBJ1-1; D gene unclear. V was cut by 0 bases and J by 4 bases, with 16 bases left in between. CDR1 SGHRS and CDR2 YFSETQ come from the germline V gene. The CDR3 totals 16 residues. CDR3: CASSLVSRLLGTEAFF. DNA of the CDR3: TGCGCCAGCAGCTTGGTCAGTCGATTACTTGGCACTGAAGCTTTCTTT.

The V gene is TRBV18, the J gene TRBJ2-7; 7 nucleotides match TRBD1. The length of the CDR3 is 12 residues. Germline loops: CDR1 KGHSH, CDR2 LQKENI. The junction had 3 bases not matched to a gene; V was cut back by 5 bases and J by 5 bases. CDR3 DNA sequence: TGTGCCAGCTCAGGCACAGGGGACGAGCAGTACTTC. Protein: CASSGTGDEQYF.

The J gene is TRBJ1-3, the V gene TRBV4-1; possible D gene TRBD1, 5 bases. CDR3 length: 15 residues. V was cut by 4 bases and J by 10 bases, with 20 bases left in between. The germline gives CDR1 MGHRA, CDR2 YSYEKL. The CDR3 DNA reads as TGCGCCAGCAGCCCAGTTGGTTCGGGACGGAAAACCATATATTTT. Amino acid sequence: CASSPVGSGRKTIYF.

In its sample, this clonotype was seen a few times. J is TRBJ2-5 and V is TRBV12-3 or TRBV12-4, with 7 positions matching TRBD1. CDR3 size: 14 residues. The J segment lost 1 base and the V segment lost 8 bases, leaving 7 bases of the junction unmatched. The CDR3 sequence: CASGVGGGQETQYF. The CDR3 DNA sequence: TGTGCCAGCGGGGTAGGGGGCGGCCAAGAGACCCAGTACTTC.

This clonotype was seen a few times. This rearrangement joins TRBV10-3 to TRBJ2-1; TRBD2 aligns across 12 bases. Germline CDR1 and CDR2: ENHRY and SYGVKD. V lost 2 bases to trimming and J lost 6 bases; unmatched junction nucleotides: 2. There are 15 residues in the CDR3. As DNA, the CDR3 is TGTGCCATCAGTGAGGAGGGACTAGCGGGCAATGAGCAGTTCTTC. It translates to CAISEEGLAGNEQFF.

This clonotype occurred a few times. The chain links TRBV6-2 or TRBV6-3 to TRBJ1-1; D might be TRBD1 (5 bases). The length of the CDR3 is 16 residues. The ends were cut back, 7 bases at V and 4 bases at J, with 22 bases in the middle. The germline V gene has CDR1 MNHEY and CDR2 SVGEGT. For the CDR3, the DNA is TGTGCCAGCATCCCCGACAGACACCATCGGGGCACTGAAGCTTTCTTT. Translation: CASIPDRHHRGTEAFF.

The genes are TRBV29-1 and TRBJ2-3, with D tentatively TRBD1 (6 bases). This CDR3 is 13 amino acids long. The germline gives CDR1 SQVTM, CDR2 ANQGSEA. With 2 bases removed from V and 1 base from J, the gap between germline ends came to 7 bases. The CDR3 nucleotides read TGCAGCGTTGAACGGACAGGCACAGATACGCAGTATTTT. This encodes CSVERTGTDTQYF.

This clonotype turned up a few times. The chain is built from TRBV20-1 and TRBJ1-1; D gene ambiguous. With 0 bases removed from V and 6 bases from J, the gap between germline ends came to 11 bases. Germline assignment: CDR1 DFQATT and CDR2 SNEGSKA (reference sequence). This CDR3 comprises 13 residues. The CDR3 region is CSARELGRAEAFF. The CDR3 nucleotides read TGCAGTGCTAGAGAGTTAGGCCGGGCTGAAGCTTTCTTT.

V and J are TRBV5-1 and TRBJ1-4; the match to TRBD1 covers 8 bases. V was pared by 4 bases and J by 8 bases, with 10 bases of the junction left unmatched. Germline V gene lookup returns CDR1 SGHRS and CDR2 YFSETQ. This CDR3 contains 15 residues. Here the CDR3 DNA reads TGCGCCAGCAGCCGCACCGGGACAGGAGACGAAAAACTGTTTTTT. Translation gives CASSRTGTGDEKLFF.

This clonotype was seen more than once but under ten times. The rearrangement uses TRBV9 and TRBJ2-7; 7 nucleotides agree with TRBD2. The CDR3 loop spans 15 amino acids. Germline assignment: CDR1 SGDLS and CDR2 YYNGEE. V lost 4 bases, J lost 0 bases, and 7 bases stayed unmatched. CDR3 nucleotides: TGTGCCAGCAGCCCCCGCCCGGGAGGCTCCTACGAGCAGTACTTC. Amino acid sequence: CASSPRPGGSYEQYF.

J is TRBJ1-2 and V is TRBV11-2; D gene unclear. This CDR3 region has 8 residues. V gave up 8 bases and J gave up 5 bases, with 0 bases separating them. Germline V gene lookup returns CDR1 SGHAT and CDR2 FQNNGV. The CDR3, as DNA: TGTGCCAGCTATGGCTACACCTTC. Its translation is CASYGYTF.

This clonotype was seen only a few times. CDR3 amino acids: CSVDGQGSYEQYF. The CDR3 region has the DNA TGCAGCGTTGACGGGCAGGGCTCCTACGAGCAGTACTTC. The chain carries TRBV29-1 and TRBJ2-7; possibly TRBD1 for D (5 bases). CDR3 size: 13 residues. Trimming pared 3 bases from V and 0 bases from J, leaving 9 bases between. From germline, CDR1 is SQVTM and CDR2 ANQGSEA.

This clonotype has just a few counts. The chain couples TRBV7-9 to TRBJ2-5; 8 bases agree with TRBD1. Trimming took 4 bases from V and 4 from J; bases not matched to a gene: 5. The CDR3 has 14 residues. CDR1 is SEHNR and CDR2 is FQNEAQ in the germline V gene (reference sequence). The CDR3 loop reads CASSSTGDPETQYF. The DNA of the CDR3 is TGTGCCAGCAGCTCGACAGGGGACCCAGAGACCCAGTACTTC.